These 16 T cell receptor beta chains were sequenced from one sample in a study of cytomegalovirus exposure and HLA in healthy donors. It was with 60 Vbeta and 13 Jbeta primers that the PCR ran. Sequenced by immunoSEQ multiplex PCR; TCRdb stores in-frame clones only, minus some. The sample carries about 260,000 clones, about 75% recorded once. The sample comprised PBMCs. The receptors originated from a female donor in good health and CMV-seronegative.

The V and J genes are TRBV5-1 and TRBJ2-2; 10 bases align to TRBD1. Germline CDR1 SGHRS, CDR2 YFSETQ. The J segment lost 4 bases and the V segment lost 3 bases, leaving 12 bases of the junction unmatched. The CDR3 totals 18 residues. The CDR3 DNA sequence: TGCGCCAGCAGCTACCAAGACAGGGGGCGTTTACGCACCGGGGAGCTGTTTTTT. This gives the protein CASSYQDRGRLRTGELFF.

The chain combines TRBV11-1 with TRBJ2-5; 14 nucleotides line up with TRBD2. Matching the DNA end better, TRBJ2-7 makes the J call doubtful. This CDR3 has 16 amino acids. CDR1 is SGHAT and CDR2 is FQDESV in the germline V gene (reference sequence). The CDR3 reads CASSHPGLAGVGEQYF. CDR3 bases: TGTGCCAGCAGCCATCCGGGACTAGCGGGAGTTGGCGAGCAGTACTTC.

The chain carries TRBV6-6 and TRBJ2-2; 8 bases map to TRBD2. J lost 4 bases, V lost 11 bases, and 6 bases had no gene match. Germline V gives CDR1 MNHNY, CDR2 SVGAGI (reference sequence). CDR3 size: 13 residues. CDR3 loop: CAGLAGPTGELFF. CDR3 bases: TGTGCCGGATTAGCGGGACCCACCGGGGAGCTGTTTTTT.

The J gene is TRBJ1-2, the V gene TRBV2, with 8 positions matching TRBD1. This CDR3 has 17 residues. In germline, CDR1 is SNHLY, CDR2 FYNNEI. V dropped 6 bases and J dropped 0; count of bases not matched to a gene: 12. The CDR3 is CASRERTGTPSNYGYTF. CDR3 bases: TGTGCCAGCAGGGAACGGACAGGGACACCATCTAACTATGGCTACACCTTC.

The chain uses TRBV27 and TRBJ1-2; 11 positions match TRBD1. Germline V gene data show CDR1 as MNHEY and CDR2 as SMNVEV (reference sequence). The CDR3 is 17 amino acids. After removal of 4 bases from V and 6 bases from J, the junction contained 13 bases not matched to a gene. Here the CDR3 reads CASSYDALQGQGDGYTF. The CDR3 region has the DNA TGTGCCAGCAGTTACGACGCCCTCCAGGGACAGGGGGATGGCTACACCTTC.

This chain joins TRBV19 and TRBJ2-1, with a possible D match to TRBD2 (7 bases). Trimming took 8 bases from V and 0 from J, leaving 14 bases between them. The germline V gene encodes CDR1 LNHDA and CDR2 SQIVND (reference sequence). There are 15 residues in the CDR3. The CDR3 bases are TGTGCCAGTCGTGGAGGGGGGGGCTCCTACAATGAGCAGTTCTTC. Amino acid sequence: CASRGGGGSYNEQFF.

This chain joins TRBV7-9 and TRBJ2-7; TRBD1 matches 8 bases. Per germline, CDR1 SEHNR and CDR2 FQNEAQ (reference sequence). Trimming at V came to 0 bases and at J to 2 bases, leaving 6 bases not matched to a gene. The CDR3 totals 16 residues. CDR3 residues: CASSLALGQGPYEQYF. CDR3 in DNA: TGTGCCAGCAGCTTAGCCTTAGGACAGGGCCCCTACGAGCAGTACTTC.

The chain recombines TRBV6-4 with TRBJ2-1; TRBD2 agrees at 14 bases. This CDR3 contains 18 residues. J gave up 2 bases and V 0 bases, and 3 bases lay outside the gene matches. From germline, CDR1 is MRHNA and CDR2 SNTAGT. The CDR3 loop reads CASSDSGLAGATYNEQFF. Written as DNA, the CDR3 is TGTGCCAGCAGTGACTCGGGACTAGCGGGGGCGACCTACAATGAGCAGTTCTTC.

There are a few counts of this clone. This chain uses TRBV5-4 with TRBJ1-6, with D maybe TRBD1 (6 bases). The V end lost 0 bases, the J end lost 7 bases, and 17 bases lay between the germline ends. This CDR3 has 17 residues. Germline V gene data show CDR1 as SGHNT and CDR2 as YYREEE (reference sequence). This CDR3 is CASSLASQGLSNSPLHF. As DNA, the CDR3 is TGTGCCAGCAGCTTGGCATCCCAGGGGCTATCAAATTCACCCCTCCACTTT. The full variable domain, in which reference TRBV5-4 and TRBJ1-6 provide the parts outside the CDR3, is ETGVTQSPTHLIKTRGQQVTLRCSSQSGHNTVSWYQQALGQGPQFIFQYYREEENGRGNFPPRFSGLQFPNYSSELNVNALELDDSALYLCASSLASQGLSNSPLHFGNGTRLTVT.

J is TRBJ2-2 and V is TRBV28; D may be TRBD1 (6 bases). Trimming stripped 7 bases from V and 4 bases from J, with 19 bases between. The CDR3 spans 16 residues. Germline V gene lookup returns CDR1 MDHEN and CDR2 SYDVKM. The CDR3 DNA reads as TGTGCCAGCAAAAATACAGGGAAAGTCTTCACCGGGGAGCTGTTTTTT. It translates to CASKNTGKVFTGELFF.

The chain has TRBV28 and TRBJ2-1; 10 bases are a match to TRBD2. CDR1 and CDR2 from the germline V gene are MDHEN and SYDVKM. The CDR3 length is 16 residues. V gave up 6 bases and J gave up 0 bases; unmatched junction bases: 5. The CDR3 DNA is TGTGCCAGCAGCAAACTAGCGGGAAGCTCCTACAATGAGCAGTTCTTC. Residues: CASSKLAGSSYNEQFF.

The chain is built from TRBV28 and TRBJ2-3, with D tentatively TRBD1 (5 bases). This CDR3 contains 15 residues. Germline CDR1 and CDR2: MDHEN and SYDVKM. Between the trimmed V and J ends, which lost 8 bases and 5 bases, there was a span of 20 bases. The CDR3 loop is CASLPGAKGQDTQYF. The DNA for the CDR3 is TGTGCCAGCTTGCCTGGGGCCAAGGGGCAAGATACGCAGTATTTT.

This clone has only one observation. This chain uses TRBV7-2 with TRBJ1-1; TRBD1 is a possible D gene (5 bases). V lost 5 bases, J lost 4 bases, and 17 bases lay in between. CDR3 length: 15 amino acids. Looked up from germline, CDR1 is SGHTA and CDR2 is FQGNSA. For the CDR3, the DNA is TGTGCCAGCAGCCCGGGACTCCTAAAAGCCACTGAAGCTTTCTTT. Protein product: CASSPGLLKATEAFF.

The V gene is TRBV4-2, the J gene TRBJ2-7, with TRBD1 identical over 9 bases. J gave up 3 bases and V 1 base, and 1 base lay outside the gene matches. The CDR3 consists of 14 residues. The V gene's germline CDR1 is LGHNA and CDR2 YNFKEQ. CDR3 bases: TGTGCCAGCAGCCAAGGGACAGGGGTCTACGAGCAGTACTTC. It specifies CASSQGTGVYEQYF.

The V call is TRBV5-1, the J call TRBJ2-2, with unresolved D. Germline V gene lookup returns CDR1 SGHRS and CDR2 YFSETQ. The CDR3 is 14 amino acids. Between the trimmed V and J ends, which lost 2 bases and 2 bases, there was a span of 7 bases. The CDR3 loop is CASSFGGNTGELFF. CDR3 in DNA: TGCGCCAGCAGCTTTGGCGGAAACACCGGGGAGCTGTTTTTT.

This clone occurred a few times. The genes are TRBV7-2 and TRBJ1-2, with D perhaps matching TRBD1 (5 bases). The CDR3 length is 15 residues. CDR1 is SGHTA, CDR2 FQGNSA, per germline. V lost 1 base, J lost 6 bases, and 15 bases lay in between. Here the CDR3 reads CASSLEGWQGDGYTF. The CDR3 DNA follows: TGTGCCAGCAGCTTAGAAGGTTGGCAGGGCGATGGCTACACCTTC.